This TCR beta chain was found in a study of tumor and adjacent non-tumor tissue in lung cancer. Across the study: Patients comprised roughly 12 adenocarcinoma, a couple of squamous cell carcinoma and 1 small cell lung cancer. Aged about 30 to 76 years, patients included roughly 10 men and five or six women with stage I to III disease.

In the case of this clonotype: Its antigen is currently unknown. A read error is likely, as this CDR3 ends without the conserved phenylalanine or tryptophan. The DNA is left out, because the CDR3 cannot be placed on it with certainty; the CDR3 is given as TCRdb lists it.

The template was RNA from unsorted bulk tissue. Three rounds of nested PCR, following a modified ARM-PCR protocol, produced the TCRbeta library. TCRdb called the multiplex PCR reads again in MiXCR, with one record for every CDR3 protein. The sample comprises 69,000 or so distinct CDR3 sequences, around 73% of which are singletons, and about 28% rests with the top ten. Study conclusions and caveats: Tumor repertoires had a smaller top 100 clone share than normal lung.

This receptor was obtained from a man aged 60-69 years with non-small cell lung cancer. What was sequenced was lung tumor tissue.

CDR3 residues: CASNSGLADSTDTRYI. The rearrangement joins TRBV11-3 to TRBJ2-3; TRBD2 was called by the table and not checked on the DNA. The germline CDR1 and CDR2 sequences are SGHNT and YENEEA. Termini included, the CDR3 measures 16 amino acids.